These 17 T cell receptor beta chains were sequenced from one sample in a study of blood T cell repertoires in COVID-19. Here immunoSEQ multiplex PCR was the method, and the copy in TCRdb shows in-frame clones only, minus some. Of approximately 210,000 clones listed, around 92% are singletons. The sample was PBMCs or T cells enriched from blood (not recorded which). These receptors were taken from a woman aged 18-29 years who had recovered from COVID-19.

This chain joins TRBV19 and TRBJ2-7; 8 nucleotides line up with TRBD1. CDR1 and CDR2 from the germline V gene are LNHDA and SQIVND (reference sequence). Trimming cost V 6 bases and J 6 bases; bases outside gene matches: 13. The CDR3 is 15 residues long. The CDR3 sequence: CASSYGPTGGFEQYF. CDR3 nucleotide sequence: TGTGCCAGTAGCTACGGGCCCACAGGGGGTTTCGAGCAGTACTTC.

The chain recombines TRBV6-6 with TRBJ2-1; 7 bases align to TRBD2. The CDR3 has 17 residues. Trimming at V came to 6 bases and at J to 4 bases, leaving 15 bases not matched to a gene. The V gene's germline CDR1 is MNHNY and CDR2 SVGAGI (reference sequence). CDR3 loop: CASSRLPASGEYNEQFF. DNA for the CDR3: TGTGCCAGCAGCCGATTGCCGGCTAGCGGCGAATACAATGAGCAGTTCTTC.

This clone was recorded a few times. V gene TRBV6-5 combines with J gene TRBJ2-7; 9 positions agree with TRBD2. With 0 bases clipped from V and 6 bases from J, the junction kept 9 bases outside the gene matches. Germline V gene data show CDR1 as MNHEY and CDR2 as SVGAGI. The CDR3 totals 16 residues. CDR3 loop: CASSYSAGLANSEQYF. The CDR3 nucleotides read TGTGCCAGCAGTTACTCAGCGGGACTAGCTAATTCCGAGCAGTACTTC.

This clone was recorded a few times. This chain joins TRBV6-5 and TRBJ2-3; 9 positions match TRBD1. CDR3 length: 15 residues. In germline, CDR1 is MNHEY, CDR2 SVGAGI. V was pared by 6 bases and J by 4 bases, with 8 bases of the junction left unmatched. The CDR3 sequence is CASRLGQGSSDTQYF. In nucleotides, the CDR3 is TGTGCCAGCAGGCTGGGACAGGGTAGCTCAGATACGCAGTATTTT.

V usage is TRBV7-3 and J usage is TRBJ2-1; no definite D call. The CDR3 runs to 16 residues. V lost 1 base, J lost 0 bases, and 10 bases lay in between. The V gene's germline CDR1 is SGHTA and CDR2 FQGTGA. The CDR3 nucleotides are TGTGCCAGCAGCTTAAGCGGATCGAGCTCCTACAATGAGCAGTTCTTC. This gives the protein CASSLSGSSSYNEQFF.

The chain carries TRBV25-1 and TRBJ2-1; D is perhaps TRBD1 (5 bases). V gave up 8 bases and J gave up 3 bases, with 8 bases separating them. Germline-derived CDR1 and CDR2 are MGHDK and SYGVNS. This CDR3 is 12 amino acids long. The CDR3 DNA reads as TGTGCCAGCTCCGGACACTACAATGAGCAGTTCTTC. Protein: CASSGHYNEQFF.

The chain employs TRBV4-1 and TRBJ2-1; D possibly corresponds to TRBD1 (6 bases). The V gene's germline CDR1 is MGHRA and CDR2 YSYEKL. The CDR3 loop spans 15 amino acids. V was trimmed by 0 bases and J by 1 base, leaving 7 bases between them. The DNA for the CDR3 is TGCGCCAGCAGCCAAGAAGGGACATCCTACAATGAGCAGTTCTTC. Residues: CASSQEGTSYNEQFF.

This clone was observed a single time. The CDR3 loop is CASSYSEPGYEQYF. CDR3 DNA sequence: TGTGCCAGCAGTTACTCCGAGCCGGGATACGAGCAGTACTTC. The gene calls are TRBV6-5 and TRBJ2-7; D might be TRBD2 (5 bases). Germline V lookup: CDR1 MNHEY, CDR2 SVGAGI. V shed 0 bases and J shed 4 bases, with 10 bases lying between them. This CDR3 contains 14 residues.

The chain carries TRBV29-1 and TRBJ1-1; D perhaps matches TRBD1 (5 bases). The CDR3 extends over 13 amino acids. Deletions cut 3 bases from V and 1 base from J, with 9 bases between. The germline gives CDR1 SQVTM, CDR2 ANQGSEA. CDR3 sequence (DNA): TGCAGCGTTGATGGGGGGGAGAACACTGAAGCTTTCTTT. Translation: CSVDGGENTEAFF.

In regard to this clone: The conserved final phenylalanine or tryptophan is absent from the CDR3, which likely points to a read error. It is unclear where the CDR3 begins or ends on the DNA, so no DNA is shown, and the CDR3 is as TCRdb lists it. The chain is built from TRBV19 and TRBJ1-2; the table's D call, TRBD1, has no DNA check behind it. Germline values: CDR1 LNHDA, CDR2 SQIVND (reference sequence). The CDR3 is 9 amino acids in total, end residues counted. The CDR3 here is CASNPQGKV.

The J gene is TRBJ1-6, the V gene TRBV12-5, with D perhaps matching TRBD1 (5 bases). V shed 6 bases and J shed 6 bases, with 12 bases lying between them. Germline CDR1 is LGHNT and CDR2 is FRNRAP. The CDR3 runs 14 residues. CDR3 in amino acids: CASGEGRINSPLHF. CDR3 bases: TGTGCTAGTGGGGAGGGACGGATTAATTCACCCCTCCACTTT.

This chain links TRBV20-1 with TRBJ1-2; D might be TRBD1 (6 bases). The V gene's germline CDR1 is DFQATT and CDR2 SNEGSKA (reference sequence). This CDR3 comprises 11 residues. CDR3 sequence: CALGGAGGYTF. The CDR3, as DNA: TGCGCCTTAGGGGGGGCGGGCGGCTACACCTTC.

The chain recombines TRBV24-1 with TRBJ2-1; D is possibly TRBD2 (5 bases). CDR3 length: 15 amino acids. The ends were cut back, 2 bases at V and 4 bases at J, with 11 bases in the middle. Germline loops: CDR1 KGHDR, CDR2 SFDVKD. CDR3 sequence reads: CATSDSSGNYNEQFF. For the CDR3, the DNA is TGTGCCACCAGTGATTCTTCGGGGAATTACAATGAGCAGTTCTTC.

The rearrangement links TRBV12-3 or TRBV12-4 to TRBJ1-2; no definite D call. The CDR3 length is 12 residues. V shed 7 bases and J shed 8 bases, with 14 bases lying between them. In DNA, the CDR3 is TGTGCCAGCACGATGTCGGGAATGGGCTACACCTTC. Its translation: CASTMSGMGYTF.

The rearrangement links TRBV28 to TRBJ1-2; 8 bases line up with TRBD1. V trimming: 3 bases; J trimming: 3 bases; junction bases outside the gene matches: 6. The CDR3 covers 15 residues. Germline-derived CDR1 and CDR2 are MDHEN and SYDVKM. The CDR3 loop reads CASSLGAGGDYGYTF. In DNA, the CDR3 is TGTGCCAGCAGTTTGGGGGCAGGGGGCGACTATGGCTACACCTTC.

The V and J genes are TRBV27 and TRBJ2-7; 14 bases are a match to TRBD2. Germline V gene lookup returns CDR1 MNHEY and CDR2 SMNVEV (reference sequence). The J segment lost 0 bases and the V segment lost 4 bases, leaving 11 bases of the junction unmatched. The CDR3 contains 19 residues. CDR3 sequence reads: CASSCDSGLAGDLSYEQYF. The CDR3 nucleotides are TGTGCCAGCAGTTGTGACTCGGGACTAGCGGGGGACCTCTCCTACGAGCAGTACTTC.

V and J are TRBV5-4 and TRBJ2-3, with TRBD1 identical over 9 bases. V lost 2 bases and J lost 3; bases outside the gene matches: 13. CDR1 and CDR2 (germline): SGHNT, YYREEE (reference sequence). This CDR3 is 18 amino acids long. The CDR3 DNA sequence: TGTGCCAGCAGCTTCGGGACAGGGTTCGTATATGGAACAGATACGCAGTATTTT. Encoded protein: CASSFGTGFVYGTDTQYF.